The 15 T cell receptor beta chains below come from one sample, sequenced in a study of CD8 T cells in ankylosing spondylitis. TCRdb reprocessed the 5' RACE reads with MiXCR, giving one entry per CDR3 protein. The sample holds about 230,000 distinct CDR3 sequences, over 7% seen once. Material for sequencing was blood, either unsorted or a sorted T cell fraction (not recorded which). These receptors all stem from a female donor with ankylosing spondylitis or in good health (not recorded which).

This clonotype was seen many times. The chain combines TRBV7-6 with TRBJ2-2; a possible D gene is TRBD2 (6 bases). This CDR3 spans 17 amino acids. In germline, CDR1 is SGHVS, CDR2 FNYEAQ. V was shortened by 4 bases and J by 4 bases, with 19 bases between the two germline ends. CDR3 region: CASSSATGESGTGELFF. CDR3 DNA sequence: TGTGCCAGCAGCTCGGCGACGGGAGAGTCGGGCACCGGGGAGCTGTTTTTT. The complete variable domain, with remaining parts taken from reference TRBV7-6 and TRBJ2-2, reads GAGVSQSPRYKVTKRGQDVALRCDPISGHVSLYWYRQALGQGPEFLTYFNYEAQQDKSGLPNDRFSAERPEGSISTLTIQRTEQRDSAMYRCASSSATGESGTGELFFGEGSRLTVL.

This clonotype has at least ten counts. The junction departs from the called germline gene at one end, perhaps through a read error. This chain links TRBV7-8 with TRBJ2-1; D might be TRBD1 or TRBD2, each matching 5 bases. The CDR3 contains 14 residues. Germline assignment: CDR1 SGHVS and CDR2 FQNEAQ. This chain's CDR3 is CASTLGWGYNEQLF. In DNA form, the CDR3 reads TGTGCCAGCACTCTAGGCTGGGGGTACAATGAGCAGCTCTTC.

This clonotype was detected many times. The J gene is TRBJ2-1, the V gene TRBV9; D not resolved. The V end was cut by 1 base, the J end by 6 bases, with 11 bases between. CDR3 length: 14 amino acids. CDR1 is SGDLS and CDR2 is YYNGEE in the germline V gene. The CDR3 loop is CASSVRYESNEQFF. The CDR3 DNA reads TGTGCCAGCAGCGTACGATATGAGTCCAATGAGCAGTTCTTC. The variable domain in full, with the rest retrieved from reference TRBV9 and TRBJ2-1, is DSGVTQTPKHLITATGQRVTLRCSPRSGDLSVYWYQQSLDQGLQFLIQYYNGEERAKGNILERFSAQQFPDLHSELNLSSLELGDSALYFCASSVRYESNEQFFGPGTRLTVL.

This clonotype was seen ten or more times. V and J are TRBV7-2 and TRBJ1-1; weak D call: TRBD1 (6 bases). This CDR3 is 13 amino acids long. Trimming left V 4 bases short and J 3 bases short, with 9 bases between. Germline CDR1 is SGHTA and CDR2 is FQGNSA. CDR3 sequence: CASSSRGYTEAFF. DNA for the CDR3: TGTGCCAGCAGCTCCAGGGGATACACTGAAGCTTTCTTT. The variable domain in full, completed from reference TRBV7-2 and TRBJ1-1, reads GAGVSQSPSNKVTEKGKDVELRCDPISGHTALYWYRQSLGQGLEFLIYFQGNSAPDKSGLPSDRFSAERTGGSVSTLTIQRTQQEDSAVYLCASSSRGYTEAFFGQGTRLTVV.

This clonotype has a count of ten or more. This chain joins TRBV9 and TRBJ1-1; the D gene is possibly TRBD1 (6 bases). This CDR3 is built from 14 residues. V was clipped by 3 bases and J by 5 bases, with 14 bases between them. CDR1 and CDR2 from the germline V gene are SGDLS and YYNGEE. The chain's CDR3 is CASSATHRVTEAFF. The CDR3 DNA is TGTGCCAGCAGCGCTACCCACAGGGTAACTGAAGCTTTCTTT.

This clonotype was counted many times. The CDR3 DNA reads as TGTGCCAGTATCGCTAGGGGGACCGGGGAGCTGTTTTTT. Amino acid sequence: CASIARGTGELFF. V and J are TRBV19 and TRBJ2-2, with D possibly TRBD1 on 6 matching bases. CDR1 is LNHDA, CDR2 SQIVND, per germline (reference sequence). V lost 7 bases, J lost 5 bases, and 11 bases lay in between. The CDR3 runs 13 residues.

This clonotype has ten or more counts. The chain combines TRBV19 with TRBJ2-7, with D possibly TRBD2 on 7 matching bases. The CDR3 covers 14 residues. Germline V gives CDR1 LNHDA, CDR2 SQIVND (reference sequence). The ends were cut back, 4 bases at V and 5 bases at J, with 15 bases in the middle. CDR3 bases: TGTGCCAGTAGTAGGCGGGGGCGCGTGGACGAGCAGTACTTC. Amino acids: CASSRRGRVDEQYF.

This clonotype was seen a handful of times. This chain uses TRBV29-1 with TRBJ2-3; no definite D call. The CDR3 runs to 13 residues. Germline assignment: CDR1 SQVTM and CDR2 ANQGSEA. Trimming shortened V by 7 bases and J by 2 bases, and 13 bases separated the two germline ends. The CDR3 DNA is TGCAGCGAGTCAGGCGGAGTCACAGATACGCAGTATTTT. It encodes CSESGGVTDTQYF.

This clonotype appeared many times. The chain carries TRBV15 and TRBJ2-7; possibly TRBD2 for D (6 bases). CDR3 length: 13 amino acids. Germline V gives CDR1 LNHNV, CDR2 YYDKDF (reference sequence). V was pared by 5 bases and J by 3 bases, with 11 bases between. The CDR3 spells CATSGGVDYEQYF. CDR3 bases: TGTGCCACCAGCGGAGGGGTCGACTACGAGCAGTACTTC.

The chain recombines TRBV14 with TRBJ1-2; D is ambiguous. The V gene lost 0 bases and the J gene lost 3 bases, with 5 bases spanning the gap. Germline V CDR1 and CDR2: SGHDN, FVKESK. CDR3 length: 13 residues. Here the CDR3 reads CASSQEGYYGYTF. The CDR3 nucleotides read TGTGCCAGCAGCCAAGAGGGCTACTATGGCTACACCTTC. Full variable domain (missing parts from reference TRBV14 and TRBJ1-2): EAGVTQFPSHSVIEKGQTVTLRCDPISGHDNLYWYRRVMGKEIKFLLHFVKESKQDESGMPNNRFLAERTGGTYSTLKVQPAELEDSGVYFCASSQEGYYGYTFGSGTRLTVV.

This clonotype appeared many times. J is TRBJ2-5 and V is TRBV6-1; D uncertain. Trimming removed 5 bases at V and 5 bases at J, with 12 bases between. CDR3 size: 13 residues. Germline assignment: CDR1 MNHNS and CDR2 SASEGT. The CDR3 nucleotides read TGTGCCAGCAGTCCCTCAAGAAGGGAGACCCAGTACTTC. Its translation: CASSPSRRETQYF.

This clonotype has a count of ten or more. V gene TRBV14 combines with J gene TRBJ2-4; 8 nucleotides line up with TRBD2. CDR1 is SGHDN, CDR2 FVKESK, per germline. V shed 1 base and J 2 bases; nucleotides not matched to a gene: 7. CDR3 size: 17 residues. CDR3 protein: CASSQGVAGSSKNIQYF. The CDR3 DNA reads TGTGCCAGCAGCCAAGGGGTAGCGGGAAGTTCCAAAAACATTCAGTACTTC.

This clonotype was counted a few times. CDR3 bases: TGTGCCAGCAGTTACTTGCCCTCGGGCTCTGGAAACACCATATATTTT. Translation: CASSYLPSGSGNTIYF. The chain carries TRBV6-5 and TRBJ1-3, with D unclear. Deletions cut 1 base from V and 0 bases from J, with 10 bases between. The CDR3 extends over 16 amino acids. Germline CDR1 reads MNHEY; CDR2 reads SVGAGI.

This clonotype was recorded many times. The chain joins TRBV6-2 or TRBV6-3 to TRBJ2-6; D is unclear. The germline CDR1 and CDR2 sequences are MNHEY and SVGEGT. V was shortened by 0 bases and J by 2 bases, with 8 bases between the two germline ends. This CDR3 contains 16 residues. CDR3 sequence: CASSYSGRPGANVLTF. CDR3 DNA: TGTGCCAGCAGTTACTCGGGTCGACCTGGGGCCAACGTCCTGACTTTC.

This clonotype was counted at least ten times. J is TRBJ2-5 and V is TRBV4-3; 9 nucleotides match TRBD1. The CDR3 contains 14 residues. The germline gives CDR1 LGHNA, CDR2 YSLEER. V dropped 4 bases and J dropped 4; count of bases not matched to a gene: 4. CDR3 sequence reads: CASSPGTGRETQYF. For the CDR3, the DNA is TGCGCCAGCAGCCCAGGGACAGGGCGAGAGACCCAGTACTTC.